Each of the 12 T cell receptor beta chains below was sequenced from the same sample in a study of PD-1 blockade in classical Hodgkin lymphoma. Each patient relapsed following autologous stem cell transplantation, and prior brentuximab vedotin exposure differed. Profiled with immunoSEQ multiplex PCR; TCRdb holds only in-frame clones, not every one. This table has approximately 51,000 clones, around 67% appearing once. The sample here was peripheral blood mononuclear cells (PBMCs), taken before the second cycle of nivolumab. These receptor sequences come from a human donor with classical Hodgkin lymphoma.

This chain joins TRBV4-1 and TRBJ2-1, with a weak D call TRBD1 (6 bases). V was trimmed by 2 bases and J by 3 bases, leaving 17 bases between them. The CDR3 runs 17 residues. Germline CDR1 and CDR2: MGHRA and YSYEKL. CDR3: CASSQTGTKGLYNEQFF. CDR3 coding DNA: TGCGCCAGCAGCCAAACCGGGACAAAGGGCCTCTACAATGAGCAGTTCTTC.

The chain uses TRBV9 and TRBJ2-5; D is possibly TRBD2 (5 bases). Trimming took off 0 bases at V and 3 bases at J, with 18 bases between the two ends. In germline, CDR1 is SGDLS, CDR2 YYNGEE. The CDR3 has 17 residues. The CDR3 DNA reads TGTGCCAGCAGCGTAGGGCTAGCCCTCCGAGCGGAAGAGACCCAGTACTTC. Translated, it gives CASSVGLALRAEETQYF.

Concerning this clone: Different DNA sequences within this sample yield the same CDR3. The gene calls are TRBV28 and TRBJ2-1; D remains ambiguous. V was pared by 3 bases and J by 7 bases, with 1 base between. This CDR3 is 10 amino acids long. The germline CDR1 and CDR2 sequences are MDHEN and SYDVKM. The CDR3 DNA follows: TGTGCCAGCAGTTTTAATGAGCAGTTCTTC. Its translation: CASSFNEQFF.

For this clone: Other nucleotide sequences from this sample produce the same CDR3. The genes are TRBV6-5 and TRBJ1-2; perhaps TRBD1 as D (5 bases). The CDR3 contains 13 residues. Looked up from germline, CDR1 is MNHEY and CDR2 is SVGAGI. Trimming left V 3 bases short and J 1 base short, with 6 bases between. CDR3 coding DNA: TGTGCCAGCAGTTATCAGGGTAACTATGGCTACACCTTC. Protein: CASSYQGNYGYTF.

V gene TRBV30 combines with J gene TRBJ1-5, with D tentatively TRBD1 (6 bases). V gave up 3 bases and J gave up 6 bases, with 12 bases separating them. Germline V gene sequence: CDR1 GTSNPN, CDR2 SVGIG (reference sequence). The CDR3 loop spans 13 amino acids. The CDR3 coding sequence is TGTGCCTGGAGCCTCCAGGGGAGTCAGCCCCAGCATTTT. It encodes CAWSLQGSQPQHF.

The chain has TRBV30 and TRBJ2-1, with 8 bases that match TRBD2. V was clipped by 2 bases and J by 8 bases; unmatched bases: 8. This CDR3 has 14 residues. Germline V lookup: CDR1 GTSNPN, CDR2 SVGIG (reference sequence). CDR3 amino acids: CAWSPGLGSHEQFF. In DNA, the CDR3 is TGTGCCTGGAGTCCGGGACTAGGGTCGCATGAGCAGTTCTTC.

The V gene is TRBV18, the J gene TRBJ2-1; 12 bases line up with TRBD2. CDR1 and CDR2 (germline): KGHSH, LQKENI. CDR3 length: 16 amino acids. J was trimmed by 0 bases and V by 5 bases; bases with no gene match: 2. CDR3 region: CASSSTSGSSYNEQFF. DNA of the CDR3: TGTGCCAGCTCATCGACTAGCGGGAGCTCCTACAATGAGCAGTTCTTC.

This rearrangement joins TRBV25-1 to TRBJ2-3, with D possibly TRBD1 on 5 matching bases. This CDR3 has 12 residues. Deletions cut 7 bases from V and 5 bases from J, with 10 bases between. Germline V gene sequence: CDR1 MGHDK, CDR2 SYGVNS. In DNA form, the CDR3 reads TGTGCCAGCACTCCCCAGGGAGATACGCAGTATTTT. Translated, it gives CASTPQGDTQYF.

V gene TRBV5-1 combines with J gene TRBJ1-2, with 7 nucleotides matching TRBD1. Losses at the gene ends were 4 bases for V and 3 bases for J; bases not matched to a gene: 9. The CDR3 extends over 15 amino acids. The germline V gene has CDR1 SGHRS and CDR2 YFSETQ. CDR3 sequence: CASSPMTGSDYGYTF. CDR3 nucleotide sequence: TGCGCCAGCAGCCCGATGACAGGGTCGGACTATGGCTACACCTTC.

This CDR3 reads CASSLHVSYEQYF. The CDR3 DNA follows: TGTGCCAGTAGTCTTCATGTATCCTACGAGCAGTACTTC. This rearrangement joins TRBV19 to TRBJ2-7; no clear D gene. Trimming shortened V by 5 bases and J by 1 base, and 9 bases separated the two germline ends. The CDR3 loop spans 13 amino acids. The germline gives CDR1 LNHDA, CDR2 SQIVND (reference sequence).

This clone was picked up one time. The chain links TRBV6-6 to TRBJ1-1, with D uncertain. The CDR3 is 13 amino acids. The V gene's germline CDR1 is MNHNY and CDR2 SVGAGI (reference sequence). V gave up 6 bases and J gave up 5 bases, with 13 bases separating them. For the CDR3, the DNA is TGTGCCAGCAGCCCCCTCGGGGAAACTGAAGCTTTCTTT. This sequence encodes CASSPLGETEAFF.

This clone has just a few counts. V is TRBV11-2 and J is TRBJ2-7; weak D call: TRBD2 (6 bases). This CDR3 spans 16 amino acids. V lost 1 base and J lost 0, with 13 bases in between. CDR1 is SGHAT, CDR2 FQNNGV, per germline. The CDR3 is CASSLAWGLNSYEQYF. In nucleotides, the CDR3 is TGTGCCAGCAGCTTAGCTTGGGGACTCAACTCCTACGAGCAGTACTTC.